This TCR beta chain derives from a study of T-cell reconstitution after alpha-beta-depleted transplantation in children (TCRdb year 2016). For the study in its entirety: Using TCR repertoire profiling, the study quantitatively followed how T-cell immune reconstitution unfolded in children after TCRalphabeta/CD19-depleted allogeneic hematopoietic cell transplantation. The investigation overall reported the following: Over subsequent months, a decline in hyperexpanded clone frequencies was noted, and after one year, T-cell counts and TCRbeta diversity were mostly ascribed to newly produced T cells. In some patients, the high TCRbeta diversity seen at day 60 was put down to recipient T cells and intrathymic progenitors that had survived conditioning. The apparently early recovery of alphabetaT-cell counts about two months after transplant reportedly depended on only several hundred rapidly expanded clones that came from non-depleted graft cells.

About this clonotype itself: It lacks a known antigen. Per-base qualities were not stored, and no clone one base away is much larger.

The library was built by means of PCR. Instrument on record: Illumina HiSeq 2500. TCR library preparation used molecular barcoding, with unique molecular identifiers applied to normalize quantification of the TCRbeta repertoire. The public reads were reanalyzed by TCRdb: fastp trimming at Q25, MiXCR alignment, in-frame beta chains only. Rows merge per CDR3 protein into single entries with the most common DNA and genes. The sample table records about 980,000 distinct CDR3 sequences; roughly 29% of these occur just once. Roughly 28% of the sample comes from the top ten. Reading the label with the study, this specimen's treatment or condition is: allogeneic hematopoietic cell transplantation with graft depleted of TCRalphabeta T cells and CD19 B cells. The transplant recipients were children given TCRalphabeta/CD19-depleted allogeneic hematopoietic cell grafts. V gives up 7 bases and J gives up 0 bases, and the segment between their germline ends measures 13 bases. From cysteine to phenylalanine, the CDR3 is 13 amino acids long. The retained sequence is limited to the CDR3, 39 bases, with the frame set at the first base. CDR1 and CDR2, looked up from the germline V gene, are SQVTM and ANQGSEA.

The sequencing used PBMCs, mostly from graft donor cells, collected 360 days after TCRalphabeta/CD19-depleted stem cell transplant. The chain is assembled from TRBV29-1 and TRBJ2-7, and possibly TRBD1, on 6 matching bases. This receptor was identified in a boy in the first two years of life who had a stem cell transplant for SCID, so the T cells may come from the graft donor. The CDR3 protein is CSAQGPSSYEQYF. The nucleotides are TGCAGCGCCCAGGGGCCTAGCTCCTACGAGCAGTACTTC.